The 30 T cell receptor beta chains below were found in one sample sequenced in a study of cytomegalovirus exposure and HLA in healthy donors. 60 Vbeta and 13 Jbeta primers were used in PCR. The assay was immunoSEQ multiplex PCR, and TCRdb's table has in-frame clones only and misses some. The sample yields about 200,000 clones, 75% to 85% seen once. The sample comprised PBMCs. Receptors originate from a girl between 10 and 17 years old in good health and CMV-seronegative.

This sequence joins TRBV28 and TRBJ1-5; 7 positions agree with TRBD1. Germline CDR1 reads MDHEN; CDR2 reads SYDVKM. After removal of 4 bases from V and 9 bases from J, the junction contained 9 bases not matched to a gene. The CDR3 runs to 14 residues. The CDR3 protein is CASSSTGKILPQHF. The CDR3 DNA sequence: TGTGCCAGCAGTTCGACAGGGAAGATATTGCCCCAGCATTTT. The entire variable domain, with the rest obtained from reference TRBV28 and TRBJ1-5, is as follows: DVKVTQSSRYLVKRTGEKVFLECVQDMDHENMFWYRQDPGLGLRLIYFSYDVKMKEKGDIPEGYSVSREKKERFSLILESASTNQTSMYLCASSSTGKILPQHFGDGTRLSIL.

V gene TRBV28 combines with J gene TRBJ2-7; D is unclear. There are 11 residues in the CDR3. V was trimmed by 4 bases and J by 3 bases, leaving 4 bases between them. Germline V gene data show CDR1 as MDHEN and CDR2 as SYDVKM. The chain's CDR3 is CASSSYYEQYF. In DNA, the CDR3 is TGTGCCAGCAGTTCGTACTACGAGCAGTACTTC. Supplemented by reference TRBV28 and TRBJ2-7, the full variable domain reads DVKVTQSSRYLVKRTGEKVFLECVQDMDHENMFWYRQDPGLGLRLIYFSYDVKMKEKGDIPEGYSVSREKKERFSLILESASTNQTSMYLCASSSYYEQYFGPGTRLTVT.

This chain joins TRBV29-1 and TRBJ2-3, with 9 bases aligning to TRBD1. Losses at the gene ends were 2 bases for V and 2 bases for J; bases not matched to a gene: 17. CDR1 SQVTM and CDR2 ANQGSEA come from the germline V gene. The length of the CDR3 is 19 residues. CDR3: CSVETGTGSVLSSTDTQYF. The CDR3 DNA is TGCAGCGTTGAAACAGGGACAGGGTCGGTTTTGTCTTCCACAGATACGCAGTATTTT.

The rearrangement links TRBV15 to TRBJ2-7; D possibly corresponds to TRBD1 (6 bases). Germline-derived CDR1 and CDR2 are LNHNV and YYDKDF (reference sequence). CDR3 length: 14 amino acids. V shed 0 bases and J shed 3 bases, with 9 bases lying between them. The CDR3 DNA is TGTGCCACCAGCAGAGAACAGGGCCTCTACGAGCAGTACTTC. Its protein product is CATSREQGLYEQYF.

This clone showed up just a few times. The gene calls are TRBV6-1 and TRBJ1-6; D unresolved. This CDR3 contains 14 residues. Looked up from germline, CDR1 is MNHNS and CDR2 is SASEGT. The V end lost 8 bases, the J end lost 0 bases, and 8 bases lay between the germline ends. The CDR3 reads CASALRSYNSPLHF. The CDR3 bases are TGTGCCAGCGCGCTGCGCTCCTATAATTCACCCCTCCACTTT.

The CDR3 DNA reads TGTGCCAGCAGCGGGGATTACACCGGGGAGCTGTTTTTT. Amino acids: CASSGDYTGELFF. The genes are TRBV25-1 and TRBJ2-2; the D gene is possibly TRBD2 (5 bases). Germline V gene data show CDR1 as MGHDK and CDR2 as SYGVNS. This CDR3 has 13 residues. Trimming cost V 6 bases and J 3 bases, with 8 bases left between them.

Points on this clone: Other DNA sequences within the sample encode an identical CDR3. The gene calls are TRBV18 and TRBJ1-1; 7 bases line up with TRBD1. The CDR3 extends over 14 amino acids. Germline lookup yields CDR1 KGHSH and CDR2 LQKENI. After removal of 1 base from V and 2 bases from J, the junction contained 1 base not matched to a gene. The CDR3 sequence: CASSPQGANTEAFF. CDR3 DNA: TGTGCCAGCTCACCACAGGGGGCAAACACTGAAGCTTTCTTT.

The chain recombines TRBV30 with TRBJ1-2; the D gene is possibly TRBD1 (5 bases). This CDR3 has 9 residues. The V gene lost 6 bases and the J gene lost 12 bases, with 11 bases spanning the gap. The germline V gene has CDR1 GTSNPN and CDR2 SVGIG (reference sequence). The CDR3 spells CACRGGDTF. CDR3 sequence (DNA): TGTGCCTGCCGAGGAGGGGACACCTTC.

The rearrangement uses TRBV4-3 and TRBJ1-2; unclear D gene. The V end was cut by 0 bases, the J end by 0 bases, with 14 bases between. The CDR3 is 17 amino acids. Germline V gene sequence: CDR1 LGHNA, CDR2 YSLEER. CDR3 amino acids: CASSQDLEVGTNYGYTF. In nucleotides, the CDR3 is TGCGCCAGCAGCCAAGACTTGGAGGTGGGAACTAACTATGGCTACACCTTC.

The CDR3 loop reads CASSTQQGFNQPQHF. CDR3 nucleotides: TGTGCCAGCAGTACGCAACAGGGCTTCAATCAGCCCCAGCATTTT. V and J are TRBV27 and TRBJ1-5, with D possibly being TRBD1 (6 bases). Trimming pared 5 bases from V and 3 bases from J, leaving 14 bases between. This CDR3 is built from 15 residues. Germline lookup yields CDR1 MNHEY and CDR2 SMNVEV (reference sequence).

The chain is built from TRBV7-8 and TRBJ1-1; possibly TRBD1 for D (6 bases). This CDR3 contains 14 residues. Germline CDR1 SGHVS, CDR2 FQNEAQ. With 4 bases removed from V and 7 bases from J, the gap between germline ends came to 16 bases. The CDR3 coding sequence is TGTGCCAGCAGCTCACAGGGAAATCTGGTTGAAGCTTTCTTT. Amino acids: CASSSQGNLVEAFF.

The J gene is TRBJ2-1, the V gene TRBV6-5; D possibly corresponds to TRBD2 (6 bases). Germline CDR1 and CDR2: MNHEY and SVGAGI. CDR3 length equals 12 residues. V was cut by 2 bases and J by 11 bases, with 10 bases left in between. In DNA, the CDR3 is TGTGCCAGCAGTTACCCCGGGACTCAGCAGTTCTTC. Translated: CASSYPGTQQFF.

This chain joins TRBV19 and TRBJ2-2; tentatively, D is TRBD1 (6 bases). The length of the CDR3 is 13 residues. With 11 bases removed from V and 7 bases from J, the gap between germline ends came to 17 bases. Germline V lookup: CDR1 LNHDA, CDR2 SQIVND (reference sequence). The CDR3 loop reads CASRQARYGELFF. For the CDR3, the DNA is TGTGCCTCAAGACAGGCGAGATACGGGGAGCTGTTTTTT.

Only a few counts were recorded for this clone. The rearrangement uses TRBV2 and TRBJ2-7; 9 nucleotides match TRBD1. Germline V gene sequence: CDR1 SNHLY, CDR2 FYNNEI. The CDR3 is 14 residues long. The ends lost 3 bases at V and 3 bases at J; junction bases unmatched: 3. This CDR3 reads CASSERDRVYEQYF. The CDR3 region has the DNA TGTGCCAGCAGTGAGAGGGACAGGGTCTACGAGCAGTACTTC. Using reference TRBV2 and TRBJ2-7 for the parts outside the CDR3, the full variable domain is EPEVTQTPSHQVTQMGQEVILRCVPISNHLYFYWYRQILGQKVEFLVSFYNNEISEKSEIFDDQFSVERPDGSNFTLKIRSTKLEDSAMYFCASSERDRVYEQYFGPGTRLTVT.

This chain joins TRBV5-4 and TRBJ1-1, with 12 bases matching TRBD1. V lost 2 bases and J lost 3; bases outside the gene matches: 8. CDR3 length equals 17 residues. CDR1 and CDR2 (germline): SGHNT, YYREEE (reference sequence). The CDR3 region has the DNA TGTGCCAGCAGCTTCGGGACAGGGGGCTTTAGAGACACTGAAGCTTTCTTT. Residues: CASSFGTGGFRDTEAFF.

V gene TRBV6-4 combines with J gene TRBJ2-1; the match to TRBD2 covers 8 bases. The germline gives CDR1 MRHNA, CDR2 SNTAGT. With 3 bases clipped from V and 9 bases from J, the junction kept 7 bases outside the gene matches. The CDR3 spans 14 residues. The CDR3 DNA reads TGTGCCAGCAGTGAACAAAACGGGGGGGCTGAGCAGTTCTTC. Its protein product is CASSEQNGGAEQFF.

The genes are TRBV5-6 and TRBJ2-1; possibly TRBD2 for D (6 bases). Germline lookup yields CDR1 SGHDT and CDR2 YYEEEE. Trimming took 4 bases from V and 3 from J, leaving 11 bases between them. CDR3 length: 14 amino acids. CDR3 DNA sequence: TGTGCCAGCAGCCTCAGGACTATCTACAATGAGCAGTTCTTC. Amino acids: CASSLRTIYNEQFF.

The chain employs TRBV28 and TRBJ1-2; D perhaps matches TRBD1 (6 bases). There are 16 residues in the CDR3. Germline CDR1 MDHEN, CDR2 SYDVKM. The V end lost 5 bases, the J end lost 4 bases, and 20 bases lay between the germline ends. DNA of the CDR3: TGTGCCAGCAGTCTTACCAGGGGTTCCCTATCCTATGGCTACACCTTC. This encodes CASSLTRGSLSYGYTF.

The chain employs TRBV19 and TRBJ1-1; 7 bases match TRBD1. Looked up from germline, CDR1 is LNHDA and CDR2 is SQIVND (reference sequence). The V gene end was trimmed by 5 bases and the J gene end by 0 bases; junction bases not matched to a gene: 6. This CDR3 is built from 15 residues. The CDR3 loop reads CASSLGQAMNTEAFF. In DNA, the CDR3 is TGTGCCAGTAGTCTAGGACAGGCCATGAACACTGAAGCTTTCTTT.

V gene TRBV7-3 combines with J gene TRBJ2-1; D is unresolved. Germline CDR1 and CDR2: SGHTA and FQGTGA. The V and J ends lost 2 bases and 5 bases respectively, with 13 bases between them. The CDR3 is made up of 15 amino acids. In DNA form, the CDR3 reads TGTGCCAGCAGCTTACGACACGGATCTCACAATGAGCAGTTCTTC. This codes for CASSLRHGSHNEQFF.

This rearrangement joins TRBV2 to TRBJ1-5; TRBD1 is a possible D gene (5 bases). CDR3 length: 15 amino acids. V shed 3 bases and J shed 4 bases, with 13 bases lying between them. Germline-derived CDR1 and CDR2 are SNHLY and FYNNEI. The CDR3 here is CASSDRASQNQPQHF. Here the CDR3 DNA reads TGTGCCAGCAGTGACAGGGCCTCTCAAAATCAGCCCCAGCATTTT.

As DNA, the CDR3 is TGTGCCAGCAGCCCCGCGGTGGGAGGCGAGCAGTACTTC. This translates into CASSPAVGGEQYF. The V and J genes are TRBV7-9 and TRBJ2-7, with D perhaps matching TRBD2 (6 bases). The V gene lost 5 bases and the J gene lost 6 bases, with 14 bases spanning the gap. The CDR3 totals 13 residues. CDR1 SEHNR and CDR2 FQNEAQ come from the germline V gene (reference sequence).

The chain uses TRBV6-5 and TRBJ1-6; 12 bases line up with TRBD1. The length of the CDR3 is 13 residues. Germline lookup yields CDR1 MNHEY and CDR2 SVGAGI. V lost 11 bases, J lost 13 bases, and 9 bases stayed unmatched. This CDR3 is CAVRDRGPEPLHF. The CDR3 nucleotides read TGTGCCGTCCGGGACAGGGGGCCCGAGCCCCTCCACTTT.

This clone was observed a handful of times. The chain joins TRBV6-4 to TRBJ2-6, with 8 bases fitting TRBD1. Germline lookup yields CDR1 MRHNA and CDR2 SNTAGT. With 3 bases clipped from V and 0 bases from J, the junction kept 4 bases outside the gene matches. The CDR3 covers 17 residues. CDR3 DNA sequence: TGTGCCAGCAGTGATAACACAGGGGGCTCTGGGGCCAACGTCCTGACTTTC. Encoded protein: CASSDNTGGSGANVLTF.

The CDR3: CASRTSGSSDTQYF. The CDR3 DNA reads TGTGCCAGTAGGACTAGCGGGAGCTCAGATACGCAGTATTTT. The chain has TRBV19 and TRBJ2-3, with 12 bases lining up with TRBD2. There are 14 residues in the CDR3. In germline, CDR1 is LNHDA, CDR2 SQIVND (reference sequence). V gave up 6 bases and J gave up 4 bases; unmatched junction bases: 2.

The chain employs TRBV19 and TRBJ1-5, with a weak D call TRBD1 (6 bases). Trimming took 1 base from V and 0 from J, leaving 13 bases between them. Germline V gene sequence: CDR1 LNHDA, CDR2 SQIVND (reference sequence). The CDR3 contains 17 residues. The DNA for the CDR3 is TGTGCCAGTAGTATAGGAGGGACAATCTATAGCAATCAGCCCCAGCATTTT. It translates to CASSIGGTIYSNQPQHF.

The rearrangement uses TRBV12-5 and TRBJ2-3; 8 bases fit TRBD2. Germline V gene data show CDR1 as LGHNT and CDR2 as FRNRAP. The CDR3 consists of 14 residues. With V trimmed by 6 bases and J by 2 bases, 4 bases remained unmatched. The CDR3, as DNA: TGTGCTAGTGGGTTAGCGGGGCCCACAGATACGCAGTATTTT. This encodes CASGLAGPTDTQYF.

The count of this clone is one. This chain joins TRBV30 and TRBJ1-3; unclear D gene. Germline CDR1 GTSNPN, CDR2 SVGIG (reference sequence). Trimming pared 3 bases from V and 7 bases from J, leaving 13 bases between. The CDR3 runs to 13 residues. CDR3 sequence: CAWSRIAGNTIYF. Written as DNA, the CDR3 is TGTGCCTGGAGCAGAATCGCCGGGAACACCATATATTTT.

The gene calls are TRBV28 and TRBJ2-3; D may be TRBD2 (6 bases). The germline V gene has CDR1 MDHEN and CDR2 SYDVKM. The CDR3 covers 15 residues. The V gene lost 2 bases and the J gene lost 3 bases, with 12 bases spanning the gap. CDR3 coding DNA: TGTGCCAGCAGTTTAGGGGGACTGGGAACAGATACGCAGTATTTT. Protein sequence: CASSLGGLGTDTQYF.

The sample holds one count of this clone. One end of the junction is discordant with germline, which a read error may explain. The rearrangement uses TRBV7-9 and TRBJ2-7; TRBD2 is a possible D gene (6 bases). This CDR3 region has 17 residues. Germline V gene data show CDR1 as SEHNR and CDR2 as FQNEAQ (reference sequence). The CDR3 DNA is TGTTCCAGCAGCTACGGGCTAAGCCGGGACTTAAGAGACGAGCAGTACTTC. Residues: CSSSYGLSRDLRDEQYF.